This is a list of T cell receptor beta chains from one sample in a study of cytomegalovirus exposure and HLA in healthy donors. Assay: immunoSEQ multiplex PCR; the TCRdb copy retains only in-frame clones and omits some. The sample has roughly 160,000 clones; around 80% are singletons. The specimen sequenced was PBMCs. Receptors were obtained from a male donor in good health and CMV-seronegative. CDR3s include the opening cysteine and the closing phenylalanine or tryptophan. A D gene is named only where the DNA matches it firmly. Not every row has a clone size; where given, it reads once, few, many or a size class.

D: NA
length: 14
size: NA
J: TRBJ2-2
V: TRBV7-2
CDR3: CASSLATGTGELFF
DNA: TGTGCCAGCAGCTTAGCTACAGGGACCGGGGAGCTGTTTTTT

D: TRBD1
length: 15
size: NA
J: TRBJ2-2
V: TRBV5-1
CDR3: CASSPGDRGTGELFF
DNA: TGCGCCAGCAGCCCAGGCGACAGGGGAACCGGGGAGCTGTTTTTT

D: TRBD1
length: 15
size: few
J: TRBJ2-1
V: TRBV9
CDR3: CASSPLGGPLDEQFF
DNA: TGTGCCAGCAGCCCCTTAGGGGGCCCTTTGGATGAGCAGTTCTTC

D: NA
length: 15
size: NA
J: TRBJ2-7
V: TRBV27
CDR3: CASSLGRGRAYEQYF
DNA: TGTGCCAGCAGTTTAGGTAGGGGTCGGGCCTACGAGCAGTACTTC

D: NA
length: 13
size: NA
J: TRBJ1-1
V: TRBV2
CDR3: CASTLMADSEAFF
DNA: TGTGCCAGCACCCTCATGGCGGACAGCGAAGCTTTCTTT

D: TRBD2
length: 16
size: few
J: TRBJ2-1
V: TRBV4-1
CDR3: CASSQSSGGAFDEQFF
DNA: TGCGCCAGCAGCCAGAGTAGCGGGGGGGCATTTGATGAGCAGTTCTTC

D: TRBD1
length: 13
size: NA
J: TRBJ2-7
V: TRBV6-5
CDR3: CASSWDRANEQYF
DNA: TGTGCCAGCAGTTGGGACAGGGCGAACGAGCAGTACTTC

D: NA
length: 14
size: NA
J: TRBJ1-6
V: TRBV18
CDR3: CASSGRDGNSPLHF
DNA: TGTGCCAGCTCAGGGCGGGATGGGAATTCACCCCTCCACTTT

D: NA
length: 18
size: NA
J: TRBJ1-6
V: TRBV5-1
CDR3: CASSLSLPGDPVNSPLHF
DNA: TGCGCCAGCAGCTTGAGTTTACCCGGAGACCCTGTAAATTCACCCCTCCACTTT

D: TRBD1
length: 13
size: NA
J: TRBJ2-7
V: TRBV10-3
CDR3: CAISQGADYEQYF
DNA: TGTGCCATCAGTCAGGGGGCTGACTACGAGCAGTACTTC

D: TRBD1
length: 12
size: NA
J: TRBJ1-1
V: TRBV6-5
CDR3: CASNRGPTEAFF
DNA: TGTGCCAGCAACAGGGGTCCGACTGAAGCTTTCTTT

D: NA
length: 16
size: NA
J: TRBJ2-7
V: TRBV7-8
CDR3: CASSPLGSGHNYEQYF
DNA: TGTGCCAGCAGCCCATTAGGGTCAGGACACAACTACGAGCAGTACTTC

D: NA
length: 16
size: NA
J: TRBJ1-4
V: TRBV5-5
CDR3: CASSFLAVATNEKLFF
DNA: TGTGCCAGCAGCTTTTTAGCTGTTGCAACTAATGAAAAACTGTTTTTT

D: NA
length: 13
size: few
J: TRBJ1-2
V: TRBV7-8
CDR3: CASSPSGNYGYTF
DNA: TGTGCCAGCAGCCCCTCAGGGAACTATGGCTACACCTTC

D: NA
length: 14
size: NA
J: TRBJ2-1
V: TRBV5-1
CDR3: CASSLGTSDNEQFF
DNA: TGCGCCAGCAGCCTCGGGACTTCTGACAATGAGCAGTTCTTC

D: NA
length: 8
size: NA
J: TRBJ1-1
V: TRBV6-6
CDR3: CASSSAFF
DNA: TGTGCCAGTTCGTCGGCTTTCTTT

D: TRBD1
length: 14
size: few
J: TRBJ1-1
V: TRBV6-5
CDR3: CASNLQGASTEAFF
DNA: TGTGCCAGCAACTTACAGGGGGCGAGCACTGAAGCTTTCTTT

D: NA
length: 14
size: few
J: TRBJ1-5
V: TRBV5-1
CDR3: CASSLTGQNQPQHF
DNA: TGCGCCAGCAGCTTGACAGGGCAGAATCAGCCCCAGCATTTT

D: NA
length: 13
size: NA
J: TRBJ2-2
V: TRBV7-9
CDR3: CASRRGTTGELFF
DNA: TGTGCCAGCAGACGGGGGACCACCGGGGAGCTGTTTTTT

D: NA
length: 15
size: NA
J: TRBJ1-2
V: TRBV19
CDR3: CASTVRQRANYGYTF
DNA: TGTGCCAGTACCGTACGACAGAGAGCTAACTATGGCTACACCTTC

D: NA
length: 15
size: NA
J: TRBJ1-6
V: TRBV7-9
CDR3: CASSLTGQRNSPLHF
DNA: TGTGCCAGCAGCTTAACAGGACAGCGAAATTCACCCCTCCACTTT

D: TRBD1
length: 14
size: NA
J: TRBJ1-2
V: TRBV29-1
CDR3: CSVRTGGTNYGYTF
DNA: TGCAGCGTGAGGACAGGGGGGACTAACTATGGCTACACCTTC

D: NA
length: 15
size: NA
J: TRBJ2-2
V: TRBV11-2
CDR3: CASSVNRGAGGELFF
DNA: TGTGCCAGCAGCGTCAATCGGGGGGCGGGCGGGGAGCTGTTTTTT

D: TRBD1
length: 15
size: NA
J: TRBJ1-1
V: TRBV6-1
CDR3: CASSEGTGAITEAFF
DNA: TGTGCCAGCAGTGAAGGGACAGGGGCAATCACTGAAGCTTTCTTT

D: TRBD1
length: 14
size: NA
J: TRBJ1-2
V: TRBV7-8
CDR3: CASSPDRGNYGYTF
DNA: TGTGCCAGCAGCCCGGACAGGGGGAACTATGGCTACACCTTC

D: NA
length: 15
size: NA
J: TRBJ2-3
V: TRBV9
CDR3: CASSPEGESTDTQYF
DNA: TGTGCCAGCAGCCCTGAGGGGGAGAGCACAGATACGCAGTATTTT

D: NA
length: 17
size: NA
J: TRBJ1-2
V: TRBV5-1
CDR3: CASRMAFLPAANYGYTF
DNA: TGCGCCAGCAGGATGGCCTTTCTTCCCGCCGCTAACTATGGCTACACCTTC

D: TRBD2
length: 15
size: once
J: TRBJ2-7
V: TRBV18
CDR3: CASSPQEGRGGEQYF
DNA: TGTGCCAGCTCACCGCAGGAGGGGCGCGGGGGCGAGCAGTACTTC

D: NA
length: 13
size: NA
J: TRBJ2-7
V: TRBV7-7
CDR3: CASSPGWPYEQYF
DNA: TGTGCCAGCAGCCCAGGGTGGCCCTACGAGCAGTACTTC

D: TRBD1
length: 15
size: NA
J: TRBJ1-6
V: TRBV7-2
CDR3: CASTWTGGGNSPLHF
DNA: TGTGCCAGCACCTGGACAGGGGGCGGTAATTCACCCCTCCACTTT

D: TRBD1
length: 14
size: NA
J: TRBJ2-1
V: TRBV19
CDR3: CASSFGTGGNEQFF
DNA: TGTGCCAGTAGTTTCGGGACAGGGGGAAATGAGCAGTTCTTC

D: TRBD1
length: 13
size: NA
J: TRBJ1-5
V: TRBV29-1
CDR3: CSVAGTGGQPQHF
DNA: TGCAGCGTTGCCGGGACAGGGGGCCAGCCCCAGCATTTT

D: TRBD1
length: 14
size: NA
J: TRBJ1-4
V: TRBV2
CDR3: CASNRDRLNEKLFF
DNA: TGTGCCAGCAACAGGGACAGATTGAATGAAAAACTGTTTTTT

D: NA
length: 16
size: NA
J: TRBJ1-6
V: TRBV6-5
CDR3: CASSYVSGIGDSPLHF
DNA: TGTGCCAGCAGTTATGTTTCCGGGATTGGGGATTCACCCCTCCACTTT

D: NA
length: 11
size: NA
J: TRBJ2-3
V: TRBV6-5
CDR3: CASRRGDTQYF
DNA: TGTGCCAGCAGGAGAGGTGATACGCAGTATTTT

D: NA
length: 13
size: NA
J: TRBJ1-2
V: TRBV29-1
CDR3: CSAKGQSNYGYTF
DNA: TGCAGCGCGAAGGGGCAAAGTAACTATGGCTACACCTTC

D: NA
length: 14
size: NA
J: TRBJ1-2
V: TRBV6-5
CDR3: CASRGPGINYGYTF
DNA: TGTGCCAGCAGAGGCCCAGGAATTAACTATGGCTACACCTTC

D: NA
length: 17
size: NA
J: TRBJ2-3
V: TRBV5-1
CDR3: CASSVGPRSSTQDTQYF
DNA: TGCGCCAGCAGCGTGGGACCGCGGAGCTCCACCCAAGATACGCAGTATTTT

D: NA
length: 16
size: NA
J: TRBJ2-4
V: TRBV2
CDR3: CASRPDSLGAKNIQYF
DNA: TGTGCCAGCAGACCCGACAGTCTAGGGGCCAAAAACATTCAGTACTTC

D: NA
length: 13
size: NA
J: TRBJ2-5
V: TRBV19
CDR3: CASSPTEGETQYF
DNA: TGTGCCAGTAGTCCCACCGAGGGAGAGACCCAGTACTTC

D: TRBD2
length: 14
size: NA
J: TRBJ2-5
V: TRBV4-1
CDR3: CASSLTSGDETQYF
DNA: TGCGCCAGCAGCCTGACTAGCGGGGACGAGACCCAGTACTTC

D: NA
length: 18
size: NA
J: TRBJ1-5
V: TRBV5-8
CDR3: CASSSGHTELLRHQPQHF
DNA: TGTGCCAGCAGCTCCGGACACACGGAACTGCTCCGACATCAGCCCCAGCATTTT

D: NA
length: 16
size: NA
J: TRBJ2-2
V: TRBV27
CDR3: CASSLIRGSRTGELFF
DNA: TGTGCCAGCAGTTTAATTAGGGGCAGTAGAACCGGGGAGCTGTTTTTT

D: NA
length: 16
size: NA
J: TRBJ1-3
V: TRBV4-2
CDR3: CASSLPGRGSGNTIYF
DNA: TGTGCCAGCAGCCTCCCGGGGAGGGGCTCTGGAAACACCATATATTTT

D: NA
length: 15
size: NA
J: TRBJ1-2
V: TRBV4-3
CDR3: CASSPQWAGNYGYTF
DNA: TGCGCCAGCAGCCCTCAATGGGCAGGTAACTATGGCTACACCTTC

D: TRBD1
length: 15
size: once
J: TRBJ1-3
V: TRBV7-2
CDR3: CASSDTGGPGNTIYF
DNA: TGTGCCAGCAGCGATACAGGGGGCCCTGGAAACACCATATATTTT

D: NA
length: 15
size: NA
J: TRBJ2-3
V: TRBV7-7
CDR3: CASSLNVRSAGTQYF
DNA: TGTGCCAGCAGCTTAAACGTGCGGTCCGCGGGTACGCAGTATTTT

D: TRBD1
length: 14
size: NA
J: TRBJ2-7
V: TRBV7-8
CDR3: CASRETGAQSEQYF
DNA: TGTGCCAGCAGGGAGACAGGGGCACAGAGCGAGCAGTACTTC

D: TRBD1
length: 14
size: NA
J: TRBJ2-7
V: TRBV6-5
CDR3: CASRSRDRVYEQYF
DNA: TGTGCCAGCAGGTCCCGGGACAGGGTCTACGAGCAGTACTTC

D: TRBD1
length: 15
size: NA
J: TRBJ2-2
V: TRBV9
CDR3: CASSSDRHRTGELFF
DNA: TGTGCCAGCAGTTCGGACAGGCATCGCACCGGGGAGCTGTTTTTT

D: NA
length: 13
size: NA
J: TRBJ2-1
V: TRBV2
CDR3: CASAWSSYNEQFF
DNA: TGTGCCAGCGCCTGGAGCTCCTACAATGAGCAGTTCTTC

D: NA
length: 15
size: NA
J: TRBJ2-1
V: TRBV11-2
CDR3: CASSPPGGTYNEQFF
DNA: TGTGCCAGCAGCCCCCCAGGGGGGACCTACAATGAGCAGTTCTTC

D: TRBD1
length: 13
size: NA
J: TRBJ2-7
V: TRBV19
CDR3: CASYDRDSYEQYF
DNA: TGTGCCAGTTACGACAGGGACTCCTACGAGCAGTACTTC

D: NA
length: 11
size: NA
J: TRBJ2-1
V: TRBV30
CDR3: CAWSRLGEQFF
DNA: TGTGCCTGGTCCCGACTGGGTGAGCAGTTCTTC

D: NA
length: 12
size: NA
J: TRBJ2-5
V: TRBV7-9
CDR3: CASSSRGETQYF
DNA: TGTGCCAGCAGCTCGAGAGGGGAGACCCAGTACTTC

D: NA
length: 15
size: NA
J: TRBJ1-6
V: TRBV7-9
CDR3: CASSRIEGRGSPLHF
DNA: TGTGCCAGTTCAAGAATAGAGGGCCGGGGTTCACCCCTCCACTTT